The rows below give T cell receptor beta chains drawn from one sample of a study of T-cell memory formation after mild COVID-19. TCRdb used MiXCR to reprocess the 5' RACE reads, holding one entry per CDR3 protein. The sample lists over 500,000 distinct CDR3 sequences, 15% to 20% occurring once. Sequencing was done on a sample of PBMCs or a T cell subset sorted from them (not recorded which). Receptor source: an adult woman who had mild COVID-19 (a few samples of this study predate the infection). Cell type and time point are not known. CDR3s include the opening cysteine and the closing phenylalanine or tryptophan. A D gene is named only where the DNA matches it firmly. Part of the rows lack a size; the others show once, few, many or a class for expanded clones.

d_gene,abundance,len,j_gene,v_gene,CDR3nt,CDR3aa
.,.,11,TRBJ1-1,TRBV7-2,TGTGCCAGCAGCGAGCTAACTGAAGCTTTCTTT,CASSELTEAFF
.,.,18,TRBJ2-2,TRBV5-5,TGTGCCAGCAGCTTGTTACCGGGTGGGGGTTCCGACACCGGGGAGCTGTTTTTT,CASSLLPGGGSDTGELFF
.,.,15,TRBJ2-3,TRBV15,TGTGCCACCAACCCGGACGGGGGCAGCACAGATACGCAGTATTTT,CATNPDGGSTDTQYF
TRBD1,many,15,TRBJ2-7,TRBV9,TGTGCCAGCAGCGTCGCCCAGGGGGCCGCCTACGAGCAGTACTTC,CASSVAQGAAYEQYF
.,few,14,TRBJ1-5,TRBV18,TGTGCCAGCTCAGAACTGGACACCAATCAGCCCCAGCATTTT,CASSELDTNQPQHF
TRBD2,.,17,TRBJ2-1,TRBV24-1,TGTGCCACCAGTGATGGGGGACTAGCGGGAGGAGCCGGCGACCAGTTCTTC,CATSDGGLAGGAGDQFF
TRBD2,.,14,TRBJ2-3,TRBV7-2,TGTGCCAGCAGCGTTAGCGGGAGTTGGAATACGCAGTATTTT,CASSVSGSWNTQYF
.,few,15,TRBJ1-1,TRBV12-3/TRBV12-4,TGTGCCAGCAGTTTAAGAATGCAGGGGAACACTGAAGCTTTCTTT,CASSLRMQGNTEAFF
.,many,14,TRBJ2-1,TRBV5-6,TGTGCCAGCAGCTTGGTGAGCTCCTACAATGAGCAGTTCTTC,CASSLVSSYNEQFF
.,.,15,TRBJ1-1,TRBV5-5,TGTGCCAGCAGCTTCAGGATGCCGGAGAACACTGAAGCTTTCTTT,CASSFRMPENTEAFF
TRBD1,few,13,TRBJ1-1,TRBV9,TGTGCCAGCAGCGCAGGGGGCAGGACTGAAGCTTTCTTT,CASSAGGRTEAFF
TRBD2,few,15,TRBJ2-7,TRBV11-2,TGTGCCAGCAGGTCCCTAGCGGGGGGGCTCTACGAGCAGTACTTC,CASRSLAGGLYEQYF
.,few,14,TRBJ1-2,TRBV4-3,TGCGCCAGCAGCCAAGATTACGGGGTCGGAGGCTACACCTTC,CASSQDYGVGGYTF
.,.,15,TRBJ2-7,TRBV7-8,TGTGCCAGCAGCTTCGTGTTCGACAGAGCCTACGAGCAGTACTTC,CASSFVFDRAYEQYF
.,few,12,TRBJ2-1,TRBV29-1,TGCAGCGCCGCGGGCCCCTCAAATGAGCAGTTCTTC,CSAAGPSNEQFF
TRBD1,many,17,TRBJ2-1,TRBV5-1,TGCGCCAGCAGCTTGGCCCCGCAGGGGGCATCCTACAATGAGCAGTTCTTC,CASSLAPQGASYNEQFF
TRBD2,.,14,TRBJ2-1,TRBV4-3,TGCGCCAGCAGCCAACTAGTAGCGGGACCCGTGCGGTTCTTC,CASSQLVAGPVRFF
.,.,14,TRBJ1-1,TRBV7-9,TGTGCCAGCAGCTTAGCGAGTTGGGGCACTGAAGCTTTCTTT,CASSLASWGTEAFF
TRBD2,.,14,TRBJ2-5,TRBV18,TGTGCCAGCTCACCCGGGACTAAAAGTGAACCCCAGTACTTC,CASSPGTKSEPQYF
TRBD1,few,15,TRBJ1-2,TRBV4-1,TGCGCCAGCAGCCAGGATACCGGGACAGGGGTTGGCTACACCTTC,CASSQDTGTGVGYTF
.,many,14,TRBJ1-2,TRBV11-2,TGTGCCAGCAGCTTCCGACAGGTCCTCAATGGCTACACCTTC,CASSFRQVLNGYTF
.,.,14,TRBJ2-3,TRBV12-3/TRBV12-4,TGTGCCAGCGCTTTTGGCGGGGTGACAGATACGCAGTATTTT,CASAFGGVTDTQYF
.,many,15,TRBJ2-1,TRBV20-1,TGCAGTGCTAGAGATGCCTTCACAGGCTACAATGAGCAGTTCTTC,CSARDAFTGYNEQFF
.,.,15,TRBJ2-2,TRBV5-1,TGCGCCAGCAGCTTGGTCGACAGGAACACCGGGGAGCTGTTTTTT,CASSLVDRNTGELFF
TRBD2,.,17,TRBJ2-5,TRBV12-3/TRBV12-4,TGTGCCAGCAGCCCCTCCCGGGCTAGCGGGAGAAAAGAGACCCAGTACTTC,CASSPSRASGRKETQYF
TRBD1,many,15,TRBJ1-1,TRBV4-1,TGCGCCAGCAGCCAAGGGACAGGCATGAACACTGAAGCTTTCTTT,CASSQGTGMNTEAFF
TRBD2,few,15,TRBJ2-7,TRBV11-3,TGTGCCAGCAGCTTACCTAGCGGGAGGGCCACCGAGCAGTACTTC,CASSLPSGRATEQYF
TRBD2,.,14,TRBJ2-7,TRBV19,TGTGCCAGTAGTATAAGGGCGGGAGTATACGAGCAGTACTTC,CASSIRAGVYEQYF